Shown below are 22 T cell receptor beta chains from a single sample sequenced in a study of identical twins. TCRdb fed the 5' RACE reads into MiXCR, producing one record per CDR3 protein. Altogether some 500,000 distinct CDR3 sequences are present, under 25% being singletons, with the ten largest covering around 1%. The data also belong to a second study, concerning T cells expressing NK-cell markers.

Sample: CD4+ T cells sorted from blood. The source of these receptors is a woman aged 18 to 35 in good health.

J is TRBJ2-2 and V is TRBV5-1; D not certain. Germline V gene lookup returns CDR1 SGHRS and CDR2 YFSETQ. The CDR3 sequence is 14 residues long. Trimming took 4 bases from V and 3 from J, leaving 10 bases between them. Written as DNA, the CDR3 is TGCGCCAGCAGCCTTACAGCTGACACCGGGGAGCTGTTTTTT. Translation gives CASSLTADTGELFF.

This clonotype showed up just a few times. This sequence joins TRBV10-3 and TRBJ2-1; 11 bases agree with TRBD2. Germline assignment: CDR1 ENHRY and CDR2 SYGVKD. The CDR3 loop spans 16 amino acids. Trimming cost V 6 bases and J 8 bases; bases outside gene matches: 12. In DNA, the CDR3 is TGTGCCATCAGGATTAGCGGGGGGGCCAGGTCGGATGAGCAGTTCTTC. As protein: CAIRISGGARSDEQFF.

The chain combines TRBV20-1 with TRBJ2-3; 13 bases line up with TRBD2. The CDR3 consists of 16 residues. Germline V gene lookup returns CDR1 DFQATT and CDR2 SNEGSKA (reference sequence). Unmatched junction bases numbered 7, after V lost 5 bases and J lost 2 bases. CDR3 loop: CSAGRTSGSFTDTQYF. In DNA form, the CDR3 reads TGCAGTGCTGGAAGGACTAGCGGGAGTTTCACAGATACGCAGTATTTT.

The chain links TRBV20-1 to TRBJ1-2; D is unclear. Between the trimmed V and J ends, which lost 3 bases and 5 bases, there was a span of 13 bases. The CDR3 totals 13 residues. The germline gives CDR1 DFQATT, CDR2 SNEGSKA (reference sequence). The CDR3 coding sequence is TGCAGTGCTAGCCAGAAAGTTCTGTATGGCTACACCTTC. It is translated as CSASQKVLYGYTF.

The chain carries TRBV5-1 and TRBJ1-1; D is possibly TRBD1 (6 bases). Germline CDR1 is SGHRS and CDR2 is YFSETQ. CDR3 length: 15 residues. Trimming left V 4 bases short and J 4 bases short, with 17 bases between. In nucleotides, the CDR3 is TGCGCCAGCAGCCCATGGGGGCCCTCGGGCACTGAAGCTTTCTTT. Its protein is CASSPWGPSGTEAFF.

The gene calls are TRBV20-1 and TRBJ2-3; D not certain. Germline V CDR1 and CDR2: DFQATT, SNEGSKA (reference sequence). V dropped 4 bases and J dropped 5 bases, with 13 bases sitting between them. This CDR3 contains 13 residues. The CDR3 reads CSAIRTTRDTQYF. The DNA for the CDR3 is TGCAGTGCTATTCGGACCACCCGAGATACGCAGTATTTT.

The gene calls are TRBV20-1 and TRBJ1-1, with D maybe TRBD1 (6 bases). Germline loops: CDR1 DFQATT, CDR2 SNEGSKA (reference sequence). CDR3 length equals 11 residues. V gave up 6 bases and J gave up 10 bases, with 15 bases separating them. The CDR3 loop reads CSAPLGGAAFF. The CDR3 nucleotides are TGCAGTGCCCCGTTAGGGGGGGCAGCTTTCTTT.

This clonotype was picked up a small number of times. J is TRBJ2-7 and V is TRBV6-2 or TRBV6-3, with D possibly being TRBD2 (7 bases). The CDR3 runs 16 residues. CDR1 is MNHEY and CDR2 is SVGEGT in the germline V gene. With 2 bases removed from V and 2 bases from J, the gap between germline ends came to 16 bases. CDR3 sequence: CASSYQRLAGAYEQYF. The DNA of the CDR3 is TGTGCCAGCAGTTACCAGAGACTAGCAGGGGCCTACGAGCAGTACTTC.

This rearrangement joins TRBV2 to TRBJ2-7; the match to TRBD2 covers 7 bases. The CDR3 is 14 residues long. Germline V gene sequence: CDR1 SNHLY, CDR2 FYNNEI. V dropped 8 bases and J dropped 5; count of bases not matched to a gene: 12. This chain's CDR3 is CASLTRGDCHEQYF. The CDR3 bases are TGTGCCAGCCTTACCCGGGGGGATTGCCACGAGCAGTACTTC.

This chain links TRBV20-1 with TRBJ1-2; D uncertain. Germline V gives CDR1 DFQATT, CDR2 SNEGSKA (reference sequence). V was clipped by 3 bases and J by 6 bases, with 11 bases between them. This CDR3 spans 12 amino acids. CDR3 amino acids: CSASEILDGYTF. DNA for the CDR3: TGCAGTGCTAGCGAAATTCTGGATGGCTACACCTTC.

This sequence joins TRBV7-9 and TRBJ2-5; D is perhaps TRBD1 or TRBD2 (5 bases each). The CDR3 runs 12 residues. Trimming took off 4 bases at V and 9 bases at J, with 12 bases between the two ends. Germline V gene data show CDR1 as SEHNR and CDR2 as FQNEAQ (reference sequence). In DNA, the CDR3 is TGTGCCAGCAGCTCCGGGGCGGTCGCCCAGTACTTC. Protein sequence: CASSSGAVAQYF.

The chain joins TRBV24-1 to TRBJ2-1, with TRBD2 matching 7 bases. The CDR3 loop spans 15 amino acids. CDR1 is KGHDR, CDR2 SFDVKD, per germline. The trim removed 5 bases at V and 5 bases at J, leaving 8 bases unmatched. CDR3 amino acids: CATSARLAGDNEQFF. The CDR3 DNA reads TGTGCCACCAGTGCTCGACTAGCAGGCGACAATGAGCAGTTCTTC.

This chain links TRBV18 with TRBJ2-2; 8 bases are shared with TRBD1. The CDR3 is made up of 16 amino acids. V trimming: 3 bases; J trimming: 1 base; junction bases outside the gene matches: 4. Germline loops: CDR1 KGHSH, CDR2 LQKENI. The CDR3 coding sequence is TGTGCCAGCTCACCGGGACAGGCGAGGAACACCGGGGAGCTGTTTTTT. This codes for CASSPGQARNTGELFF.

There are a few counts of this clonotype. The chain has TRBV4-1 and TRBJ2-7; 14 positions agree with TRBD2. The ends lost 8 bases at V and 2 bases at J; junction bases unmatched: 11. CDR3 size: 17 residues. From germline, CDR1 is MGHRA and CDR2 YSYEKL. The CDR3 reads CASSLGTSGGRPYEQYF. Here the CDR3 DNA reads TGCGCCAGCTCCCTCGGGACTAGCGGGGGCCGACCCTACGAGCAGTACTTC.

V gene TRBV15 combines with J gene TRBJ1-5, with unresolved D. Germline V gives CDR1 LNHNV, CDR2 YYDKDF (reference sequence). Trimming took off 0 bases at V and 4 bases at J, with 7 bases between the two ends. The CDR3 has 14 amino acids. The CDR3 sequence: CATSRDMINQPQHF. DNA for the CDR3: TGTGCCACCAGCAGAGATATGATAAATCAGCCCCAGCATTTT.

CDR3 in amino acids: CASSHPRGEAFF. CDR3 coding DNA: TGCGCCAGCAGCCACCCACGGGGTGAAGCTTTCTTT. This rearrangement joins TRBV5-1 to TRBJ1-1; D gene uncertain. CDR1 SGHRS and CDR2 YFSETQ come from the germline V gene. The CDR3 is 12 residues long. Trimming took 4 bases from V and 7 from J, leaving 11 bases between them.

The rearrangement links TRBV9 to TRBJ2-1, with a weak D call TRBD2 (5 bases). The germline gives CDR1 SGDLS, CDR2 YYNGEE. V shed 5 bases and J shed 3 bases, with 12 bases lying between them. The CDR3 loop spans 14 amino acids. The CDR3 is CASSFEGLYNEQFF. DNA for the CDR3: TGTGCCAGCAGTTTTGAGGGCCTCTACAATGAGCAGTTCTTC.

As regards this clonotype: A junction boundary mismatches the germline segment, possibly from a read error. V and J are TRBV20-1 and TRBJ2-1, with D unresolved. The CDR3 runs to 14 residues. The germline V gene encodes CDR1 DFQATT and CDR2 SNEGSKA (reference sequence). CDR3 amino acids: CSARVVASSNEQFF. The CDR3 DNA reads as TGCAGTGCTAGAGTAGTGGCCTCCTCCAATGAGCAGTTCTTC.

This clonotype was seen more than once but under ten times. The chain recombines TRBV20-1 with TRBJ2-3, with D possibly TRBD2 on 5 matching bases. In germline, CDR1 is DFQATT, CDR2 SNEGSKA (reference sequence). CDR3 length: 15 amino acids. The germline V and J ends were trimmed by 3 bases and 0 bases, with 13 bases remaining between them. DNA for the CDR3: TGCAGTGCTAGTAGGCGGGTGGGAAGCACAGATACGCAGTATTTT. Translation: CSASRRVGSTDTQYF.

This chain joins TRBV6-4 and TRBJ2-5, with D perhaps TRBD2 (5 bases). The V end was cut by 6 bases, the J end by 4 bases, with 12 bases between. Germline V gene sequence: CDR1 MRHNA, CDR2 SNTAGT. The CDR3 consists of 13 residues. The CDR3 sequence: CASRPVGIETQYF. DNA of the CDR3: TGTGCCAGCAGACCCGTCGGGATAGAGACCCAGTACTTC.

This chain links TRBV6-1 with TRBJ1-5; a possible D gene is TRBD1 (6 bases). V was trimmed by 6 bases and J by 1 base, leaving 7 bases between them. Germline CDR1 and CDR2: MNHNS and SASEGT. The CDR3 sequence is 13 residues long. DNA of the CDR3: TGTGCCAGCAGGAGGGGGAGCAATCAGCCCCAGCATTTT. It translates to CASRRGSNQPQHF.

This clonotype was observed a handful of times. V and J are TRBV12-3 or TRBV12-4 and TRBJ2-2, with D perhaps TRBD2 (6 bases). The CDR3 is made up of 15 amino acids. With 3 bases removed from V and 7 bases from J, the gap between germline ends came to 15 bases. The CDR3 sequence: CASSFRRRESGELFF. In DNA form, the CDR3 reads TGTGCCAGCAGTTTTCGGCGGAGGGAGAGCGGGGAGCTGTTTTTT.